The 12 T cell receptor beta chains below all came from one sample that was sequenced in a study of blood T cell repertoires in COVID-19. Libraries were prepared by immunoSEQ multiplex PCR; TCRdb keeps only in-frame clonotypes and omits some of them. The top ten hold more than 5% of the sample, which has 300,000 to 350,000 clones, approximately 88% seen once. Sequenced: PBMCs or T cells enriched from blood (not recorded which). The receptors come from a man younger than 45 who had recovered from COVID-19.

V gene TRBV7-9 combines with J gene TRBJ2-7, with TRBD1 matching 7 bases. CDR1 SEHNR and CDR2 FQNEAQ come from the germline V gene (reference sequence). CDR3 length: 15 residues. V was pared by 5 bases and J by 4 bases, with 11 bases of the junction left unmatched. CDR3: CASSLTSGTAYEQYF. The CDR3 region has the DNA TGTGCCAGCAGCCTGACTTCAGGGACAGCGTACGAGCAGTACTTC.

V and J are TRBV7-3 and TRBJ2-7; no firm D call. Trimming took 1 base from V and 5 from J, leaving 15 bases between them. Germline values: CDR1 SGHTA, CDR2 FQGTGA. This CDR3 spans 15 amino acids. The CDR3 reads CASSLMAGPSNEQYF. CDR3 DNA: TGTGCCAGCAGCTTAATGGCAGGTCCCTCAAACGAGCAGTACTTC.

Points on this clone: At the DNA level, this CDR3 is encoded by other sequences in the same sample as well. The genes are TRBV30 and TRBJ1-5; TRBD1 aligns across 7 bases. From germline, CDR1 is GTSNPN and CDR2 SVGIG (reference sequence). The length of the CDR3 is 13 residues. This chain's CDR3 is CAWDRGQNQPQHF. The CDR3 DNA sequence: TGTGCTTGGGACAGAGGACAGAATCAGCCCCAGCATTTT.

The chain combines TRBV7-8 with TRBJ1-2; D is undetermined. Trimming took off 0 bases at V and 5 bases at J, with 7 bases between the two ends. The CDR3 is 13 amino acids. Germline CDR1 reads SGHVS; CDR2 reads FQNEAQ. The CDR3 nucleotides read TGTGCCAGCAGCTTAGCCAAACTTTATGGCTACACCTTC. This translates into CASSLAKLYGYTF.

The count of this clone is one. This chain links TRBV6-5 with TRBJ2-5; 7 nucleotides align to TRBD1. V was pared by 5 bases and J by 5 bases, with 11 bases of the junction left unmatched. This CDR3 has 15 amino acids. CDR1 is MNHEY and CDR2 is SVGAGI in the germline V gene. CDR3 bases: TGTGCCAGCAGTCCCGGACAGGTGGGGCGGGAGACCCAGTACTTC. It specifies CASSPGQVGRETQYF.

The gene calls are TRBV11-1 and TRBJ2-5; tentatively, D is TRBD1 (6 bases). Deletions cut 2 bases from V and 4 bases from J, with 11 bases between. Germline CDR1 reads SGHAT; CDR2 reads FQDESV (reference sequence). CDR3 size: 14 residues. Written as DNA, the CDR3 is TGTGCCAGCAGCTTACAACAGGGTATAGAGACCCAGTACTTC. Protein sequence: CASSLQQGIETQYF.

The gene calls are TRBV9 and TRBJ2-2, with D maybe TRBD2 (7 bases). Germline CDR1 and CDR2: SGDLS and YYNGEE. Trimming took 4 bases from V and 5 from J, leaving 21 bases between them. This CDR3 contains 17 residues. The DNA of the CDR3 is TGTGCCAGCAGCCCACTAGCGTCTACTAGGGGGACCGGGGAGCTGTTTTTT. Protein product: CASSPLASTRGTGELFF.

The chain combines TRBV3-1 (or the pseudogene TRBV3-2) with TRBJ1-2, with TRBD1 matching 7 bases. The length of the CDR3 is 13 residues. The germline gives CDR1 LGHDT, CDR2 YNNKEL (reference sequence). Trimming removed 6 bases from V and 4 bases from J; junction bases left unmatched: 5. The CDR3 DNA sequence: TGTGCCAGCAGTCGGGGACAGAGCTATGGCTACACCTTC. The encoded protein is CASSRGQSYGYTF.

This clone appeared once. This chain links TRBV6-5 with TRBJ1-1; possibly TRBD1 for D (6 bases). The germline CDR1 and CDR2 sequences are MNHEY and SVGAGI. Trimming removed 0 bases from V and 5 bases from J, with 10 bases in between. CDR3 length: 14 amino acids. The CDR3 is CASSYSITGTEAFF. The DNA of the CDR3 is TGTGCCAGCAGTTACTCCATAACAGGGACTGAAGCTTTCTTT.

V and J are TRBV29-1 and TRBJ1-1, with D maybe TRBD1 (6 bases). The CDR3 runs to 13 residues. The germline CDR1 and CDR2 sequences are SQVTM and ANQGSEA. Trimming stripped 4 bases from V and 0 bases from J, with 9 bases between. DNA for the CDR3: TGCAGCGTTGCGTGGGACATGAACACTGAAGCTTTCTTT. Amino acids: CSVAWDMNTEAFF. Drawing the rest from reference TRBV29-1 and TRBJ1-1, the complete variable domain is SAVISQKPSRDICQRGTSLTIQCQVDSQVTMMFWYRQQPGQSLTLIATANQGSEATYESGFVIDKFPISRPNLTFSTLTVSNMSPEDSSIYLCSVAWDMNTEAFFGQGTRLTVV.

The J gene is TRBJ1-2, the V gene TRBV6-6, with a possible D match to TRBD1 (5 bases). This CDR3 is built from 9 residues. Germline V gene data show CDR1 as MNHNY and CDR2 as SVGAGI (reference sequence). The CDR3 DNA follows: TGTTCTGCAGGGAACGGCTACACCTTC. The encoded protein is CSAGNGYTF.

This rearrangement joins TRBV30 to TRBJ1-1; a weak D match, TRBD1 (6 bases). Germline V gene data show CDR1 as GTSNPN and CDR2 as SVGIG (reference sequence). The CDR3 is 13 amino acids. With 5 bases removed from V and 1 base from J, the gap between germline ends came to 11 bases. CDR3 nucleotide sequence: TGTGCCTGGGAGGACAGCGAGAACACTGAAGCTTTCTTT. This encodes CAWEDSENTEAFF.